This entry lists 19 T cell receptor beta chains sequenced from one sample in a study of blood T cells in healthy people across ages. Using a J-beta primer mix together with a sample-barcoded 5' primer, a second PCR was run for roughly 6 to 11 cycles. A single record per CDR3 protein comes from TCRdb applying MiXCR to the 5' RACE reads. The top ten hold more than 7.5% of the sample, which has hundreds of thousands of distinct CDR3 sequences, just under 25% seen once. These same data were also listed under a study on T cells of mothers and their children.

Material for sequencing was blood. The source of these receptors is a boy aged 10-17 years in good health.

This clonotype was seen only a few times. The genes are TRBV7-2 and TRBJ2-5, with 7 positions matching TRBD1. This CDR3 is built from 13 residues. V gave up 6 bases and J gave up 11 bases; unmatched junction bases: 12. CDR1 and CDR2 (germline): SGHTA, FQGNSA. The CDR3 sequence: CASRQTGAWEQYF. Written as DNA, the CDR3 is TGTGCCAGCAGGCAAACAGGGGCTTGGGAGCAGTACTTC.

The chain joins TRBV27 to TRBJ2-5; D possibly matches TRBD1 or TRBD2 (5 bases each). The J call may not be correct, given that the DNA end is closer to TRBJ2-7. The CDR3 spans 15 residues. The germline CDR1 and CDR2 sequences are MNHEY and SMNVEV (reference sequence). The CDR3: CASSLKPGTHYEQYF. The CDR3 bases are TGTGCCAGCAGTTTGAAACCCGGGACCCACTACGAGCAGTACTTC.

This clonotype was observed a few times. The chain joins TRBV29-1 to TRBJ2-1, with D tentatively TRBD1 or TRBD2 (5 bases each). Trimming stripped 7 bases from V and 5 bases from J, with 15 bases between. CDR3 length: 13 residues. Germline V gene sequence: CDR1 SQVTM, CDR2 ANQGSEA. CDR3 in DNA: TGCAGCGCCTCGTCCGTGGGACACAATGAGCAGTTCTTC. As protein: CSASSVGHNEQFF.

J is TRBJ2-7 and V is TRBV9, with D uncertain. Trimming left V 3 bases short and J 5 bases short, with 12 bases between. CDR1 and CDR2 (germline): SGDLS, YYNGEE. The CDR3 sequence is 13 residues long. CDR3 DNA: TGTGCCAGCAGCGAAAACGATTGGGACGAGCAGTACTTC. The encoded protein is CASSENDWDEQYF. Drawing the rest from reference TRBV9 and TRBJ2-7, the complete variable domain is DSGVTQTPKHLITATGQRVTLRCSPRSGDLSVYWYQQSLDQGLQFLIQYYNGEERAKGNILERFSAQQFPDLHSELNLSSLELGDSALYFCASSENDWDEQYFGPGTRLTVT.

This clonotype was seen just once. The CDR3 is CAISELGGNAYEQYF. CDR3 DNA sequence: TGTGCCATCAGTGAGTTGGGGGGGAACGCCTACGAGCAGTACTTC. The chain uses TRBV10-3 and TRBJ2-7, with 7 bases fitting TRBD2. The CDR3 is 15 residues long. In germline, CDR1 is ENHRY, CDR2 SYGVKD. V lost 1 base to trimming and J lost 2 bases; unmatched junction nucleotides: 5.

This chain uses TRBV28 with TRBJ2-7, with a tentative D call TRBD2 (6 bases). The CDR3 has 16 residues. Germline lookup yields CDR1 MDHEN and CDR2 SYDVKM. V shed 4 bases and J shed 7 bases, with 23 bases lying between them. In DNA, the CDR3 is TGTGCCAGCAGTTCGCCCCGGCGGGGTATCCGGCAGGAGCAGTACTTC. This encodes CASSSPRRGIRQEQYF.

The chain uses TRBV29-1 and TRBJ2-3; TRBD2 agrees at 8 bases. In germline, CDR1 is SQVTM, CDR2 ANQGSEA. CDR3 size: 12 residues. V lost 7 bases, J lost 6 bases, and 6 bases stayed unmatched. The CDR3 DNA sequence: TGCAGCGCCGGGACTAGTTTTGATACGCAGTATTTT. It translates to CSAGTSFDTQYF.

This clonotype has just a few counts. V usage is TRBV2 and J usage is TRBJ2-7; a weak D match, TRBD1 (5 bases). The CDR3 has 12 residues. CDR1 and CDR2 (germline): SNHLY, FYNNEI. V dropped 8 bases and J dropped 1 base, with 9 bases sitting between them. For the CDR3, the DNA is TGTGCCAGCGCAGACAGTTCCTACGAGCAGTACTTC. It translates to CASADSSYEQYF.

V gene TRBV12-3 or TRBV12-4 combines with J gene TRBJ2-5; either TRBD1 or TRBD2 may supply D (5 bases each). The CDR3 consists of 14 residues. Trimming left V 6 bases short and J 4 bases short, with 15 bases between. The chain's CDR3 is CASSRDRTGETQYF. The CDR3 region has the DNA TGTGCCAGCAGCCGGGACCGGACGGGAGAGACCCAGTACTTC.

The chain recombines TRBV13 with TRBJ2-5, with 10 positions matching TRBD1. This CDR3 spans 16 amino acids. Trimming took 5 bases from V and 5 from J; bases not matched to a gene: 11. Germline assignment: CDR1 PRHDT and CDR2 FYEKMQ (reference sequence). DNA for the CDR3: TGTGCCAGCAGCAACTCCGGGACAGGGGATTCGGAGACCCAGTACTTC. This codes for CASSNSGTGDSETQYF.

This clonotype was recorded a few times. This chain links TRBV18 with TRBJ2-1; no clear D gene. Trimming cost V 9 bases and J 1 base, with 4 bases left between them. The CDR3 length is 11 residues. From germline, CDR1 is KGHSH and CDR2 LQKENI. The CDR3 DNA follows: TGTGCCAGTCAATCCTACAATGAGCAGTTCTTC. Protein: CASQSYNEQFF.

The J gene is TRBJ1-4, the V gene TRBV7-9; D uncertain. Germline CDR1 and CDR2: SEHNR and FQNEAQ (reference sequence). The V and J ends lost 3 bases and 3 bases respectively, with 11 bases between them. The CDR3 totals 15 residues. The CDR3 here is CASSLSLSPNEKLFF. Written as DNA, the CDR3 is TGTGCCAGCAGCTTGAGCTTATCACCTAATGAAAAACTGTTTTTT. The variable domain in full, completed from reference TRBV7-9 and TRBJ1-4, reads DTGVSQNPRHKITKRGQNVTFRCDPISEHNRLYWYRQTLGQGPEFLTYFQNEAQLEKSRLLSDRFSAERPKGSFSTLEIQRTEQGDSAMYLCASSLSLSPNEKLFFGSGTQLSVL.

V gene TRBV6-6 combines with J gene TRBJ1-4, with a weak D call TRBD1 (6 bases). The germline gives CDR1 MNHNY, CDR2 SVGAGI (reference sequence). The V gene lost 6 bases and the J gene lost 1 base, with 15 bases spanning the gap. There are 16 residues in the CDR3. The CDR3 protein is CASSLQGGRTNEKLFF. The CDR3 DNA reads TGTGCCAGCAGCCTACAGGGTGGCAGAACTAATGAAAAACTGTTTTTT.

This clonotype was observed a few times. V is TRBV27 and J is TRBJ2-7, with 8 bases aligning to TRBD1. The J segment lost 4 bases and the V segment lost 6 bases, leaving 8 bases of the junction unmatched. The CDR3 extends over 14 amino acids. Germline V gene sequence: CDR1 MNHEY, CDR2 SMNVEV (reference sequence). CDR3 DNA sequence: TGTGCCAGCAGGGACGCAGGGGGCTCTTACGAGCAGTACTTC. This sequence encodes CASRDAGGSYEQYF.

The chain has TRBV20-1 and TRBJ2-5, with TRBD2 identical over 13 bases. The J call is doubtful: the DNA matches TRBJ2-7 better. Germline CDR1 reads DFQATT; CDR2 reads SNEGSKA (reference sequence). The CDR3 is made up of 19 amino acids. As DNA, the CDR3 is TGCAGTGCTAGACCCAACTGGACTAGCGGGAGCGCCCGGGTCTACGAGCAGTACTTC. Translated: CSARPNWTSGSARVYEQYF.

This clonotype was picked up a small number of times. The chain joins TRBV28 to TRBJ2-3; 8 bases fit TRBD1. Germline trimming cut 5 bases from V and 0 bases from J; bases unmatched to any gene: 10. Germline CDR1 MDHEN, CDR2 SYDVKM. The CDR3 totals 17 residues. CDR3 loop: CASSPLAGQVSTDTQYF. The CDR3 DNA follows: TGTGCCAGCAGTCCCCTGGCGGGACAGGTTAGCACAGATACGCAGTATTTT.

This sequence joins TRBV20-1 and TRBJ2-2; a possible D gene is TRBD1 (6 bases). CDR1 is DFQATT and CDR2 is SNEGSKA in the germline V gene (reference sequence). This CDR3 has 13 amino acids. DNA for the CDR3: TGCGTACCAACAGGGACCAACACCGGGGAGCTGTTTTTT. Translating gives CVPTGTNTGELFF.

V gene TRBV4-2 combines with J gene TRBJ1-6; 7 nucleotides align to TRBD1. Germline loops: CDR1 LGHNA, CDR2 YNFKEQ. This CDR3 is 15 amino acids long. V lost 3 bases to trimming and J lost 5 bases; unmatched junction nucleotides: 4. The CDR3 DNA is TGTGCCAGCAGCCATCCTACAGGGGATAATTCACCCCTCCACTTT. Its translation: CASSHPTGDNSPLHF.

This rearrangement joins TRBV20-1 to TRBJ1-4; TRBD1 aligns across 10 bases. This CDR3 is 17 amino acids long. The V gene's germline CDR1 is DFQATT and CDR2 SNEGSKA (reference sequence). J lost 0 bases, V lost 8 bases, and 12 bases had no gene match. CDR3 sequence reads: CSTYVIGQGATNEKLFF. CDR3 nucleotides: TGCAGTACTTACGTTATCGGACAGGGGGCAACTAATGAAAAACTGTTTTTT.